This note documents a single T cell receptor (beta chain) sequence. Its antigen target is currently unknown. One base away there is no much larger clone; base qualities are not given. This sample stems from a study of CD8+ T cells in alopecia areata (dated by TCRdb to the late 2010s). Some background on the complete study: The treated patients took part in an open-label pilot trial in which moderate-to-severe alopecia areata was treated with oral tofacitinib at 5 to 10 mg twice daily. Tofacitinib was administered for 6 to 18 months, and 6 months of follow-up off drug were then conducted to assess delayed response and recurrence. In treated patients, disease severity was measured using the SALT score, which gives the percentage of scalp surface area affected. In both human patients and the C3H/HeJ mouse model, the study applied high-throughput TCRbeta sequencing to look at T cell clonal expansion in alopecia areata. Scalp tissue and sorted CD4+ and CD8+ peripheral blood T cells from patchy and totalis/universalis alopecia areata patients and from healthy controls were covered by human TCRbeta sequencing. Biopsies were taken from tofacitinib-treated patients at baseline and again at 4 and 24 weeks into treatment, and several of those patients also had a later scalp biopsy. Scalp clonality was compared among normal scalp (n=4), patchy alopecia areata scalp (n=8), and alopecia totalis/universalis scalp (n=8). RNA was obtained with the PAXgene miRNA kit for fixed scalp, the miRNeasy kit for PBMCs, and the RNeasy kit for mouse skin. TCRbeta CDR3 regions were amplified by immunoSEQ multiplex PCR with 35 Vbeta forward and 13 Jbeta reverse primers. What the work shows at the level of the full study, not this receptor alone: With tofacitinib, both scalp clonality and the number of expanded CD8+ clones among the top 100 scalp clones went down significantly. Because the treated cohort was small and included a single nonresponder, larger studies are needed to assess links between baseline CD8+ expansion and response. Shared TCR sequences between patients were less evident than in mice, which may be partly attributable to HLA diversity in the patient population. During tofacitinib treatment, many expanded lesional clones stuck around in both scalp and blood, and this persistence may partly explain why relapse happens after treatment is stopped. Unlike mouse skin, where gammadelta T cells dominate, normal human skin contains resident alphabeta T cells that get sequenced too, which complicates analysis of the scalp TCR repertoire. Lesional scalp, especially in alopecia totalis/universalis, showed higher clonality and more expanded CD8+ clones than normal scalp, suggesting antigenic drive.

The library was made by the immunoSEQ multiplex PCR assay. To provide template for TCR sequencing, every sample had RNA extracted and reverse transcribed into cDNA. SuperScript III was used to make first-strand cDNA, primed with a 2:1 mix of oligo-dT and random hexamers. Amplification bias was assessed with a synthetic immune receptor repertoire, and residual bias was removed computationally. On the authors' methods: Raw reads were preprocessed to remove errors, and CDR3 was defined according to IMGT conventions as the region from the conserved cysteine to phenylalanine. Clonality was calculated as 1 minus Shannon entropy normalized by log2 of the number of productive unique TCRs. CD4 or CD8 identity of scalp clones was inferred by cross-referencing scalp TCRbeta sequences with sorted blood CD4 and CD8 repertoires. In TCRdb, the immuneACCESS table is reduced to in-frame sequences with V and J assigned. These tables do not hold every clone; where another copy was compared, an unresolved V gene accounts for under half, and the others remain unexplained. That table gives V, J and clone size, and the DNA gave D and trimming. The sample table holds around 110,000 clones, of which 84% were seen once. Around a quarter of the sample belongs to the ten largest clones.

Germline trimming: 4 bases from V, 8 bases from J; junction bases outside gene matches: 6. CDR1 and CDR2, looked up from the germline V gene, are LGHNA and YSLEER. The CDR3 has 15 amino acids, counting the end cysteine and phenylalanine. Only the CDR3 DNA is retained, 45 bases long and in frame from the first base. Per the publication, the time point label means: around 22 weeks on oral tofacitinib. The treatment or condition tag for this specimen amounts to: oral pan-JAK inhibitor, 5-10 mg twice daily. Lesional scalp punch biopsies and peripheral blood were collected from alopecia areata patients. After PBMCs were isolated by density centrifugation and stained for CD3, CD4 and CD8, a FACSAria was used to sort CD4+ and CD8+ T cells.

The sequenced sample was CD8+ T cells sorted from blood, obtained at week 24, from a patient treated with tofacitinib. The sequence was obtained from a human donor with alopecia areata. The V and J genes are TRBV4-3 and TRBJ1-6, and 9 junction bases match TRBD1. The nucleotide sequence is TGCGCCAGCAGCCCGGGGACAGGGAACTATTCACCCCTCCACTTT. This sequence encodes CASSPGTGNYSPLHF.